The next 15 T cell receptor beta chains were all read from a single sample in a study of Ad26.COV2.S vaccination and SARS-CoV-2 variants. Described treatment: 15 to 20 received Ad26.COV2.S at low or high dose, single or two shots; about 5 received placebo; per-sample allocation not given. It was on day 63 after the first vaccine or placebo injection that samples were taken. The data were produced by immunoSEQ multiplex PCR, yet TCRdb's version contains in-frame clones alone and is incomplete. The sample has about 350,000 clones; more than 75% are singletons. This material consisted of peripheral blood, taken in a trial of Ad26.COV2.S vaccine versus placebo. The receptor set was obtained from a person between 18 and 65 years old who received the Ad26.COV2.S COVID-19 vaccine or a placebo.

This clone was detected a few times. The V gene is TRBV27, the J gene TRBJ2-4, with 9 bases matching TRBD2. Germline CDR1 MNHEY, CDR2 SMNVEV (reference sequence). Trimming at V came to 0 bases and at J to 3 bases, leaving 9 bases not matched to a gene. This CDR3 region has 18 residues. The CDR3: CASSLSRMLAGYKNIQYF. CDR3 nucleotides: TGTGCCAGCAGTTTATCGCGTATGCTAGCGGGATACAAAAACATTCAGTACTTC.

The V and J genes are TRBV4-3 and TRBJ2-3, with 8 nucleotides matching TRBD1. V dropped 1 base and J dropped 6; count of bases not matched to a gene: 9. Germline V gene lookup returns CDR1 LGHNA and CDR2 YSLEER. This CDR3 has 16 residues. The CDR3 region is CASSQGGRTGRDTQYF. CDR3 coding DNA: TGCGCCAGCAGCCAAGGGGGCCGGACAGGGAGGGATACGCAGTATTTT.

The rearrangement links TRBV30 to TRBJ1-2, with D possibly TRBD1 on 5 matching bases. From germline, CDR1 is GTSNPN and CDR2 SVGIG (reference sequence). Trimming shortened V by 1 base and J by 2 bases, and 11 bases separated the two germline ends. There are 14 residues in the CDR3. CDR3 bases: TGTGCCTGGAGTGCGACAGTTGGGAACTATGGCTACACCTTC. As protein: CAWSATVGNYGYTF.

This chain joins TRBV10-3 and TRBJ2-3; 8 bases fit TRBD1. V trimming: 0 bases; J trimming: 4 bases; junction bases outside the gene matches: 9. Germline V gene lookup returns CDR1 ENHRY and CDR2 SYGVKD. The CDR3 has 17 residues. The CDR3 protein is CAISESYRGERPDTQYF. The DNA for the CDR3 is TGTGCCATCAGTGAGTCTTACAGGGGGGAGAGGCCAGATACGCAGTATTTT.

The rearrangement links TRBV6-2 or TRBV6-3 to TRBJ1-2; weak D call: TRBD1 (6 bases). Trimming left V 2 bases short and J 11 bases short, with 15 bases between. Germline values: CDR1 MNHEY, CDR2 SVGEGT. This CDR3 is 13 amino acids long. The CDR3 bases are TGTGCCAGCAGTTACCTCCTGGACAGTATGTACACCTTC. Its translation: CASSYLLDSMYTF.

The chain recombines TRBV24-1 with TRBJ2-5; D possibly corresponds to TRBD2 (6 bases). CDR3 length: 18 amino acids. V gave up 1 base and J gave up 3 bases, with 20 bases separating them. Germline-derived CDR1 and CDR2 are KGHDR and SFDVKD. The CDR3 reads CATSDFFVWPWREETQYF. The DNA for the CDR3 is TGTGCCACCAGTGATTTCTTCGTTTGGCCCTGGAGGGAAGAGACCCAGTACTTC.

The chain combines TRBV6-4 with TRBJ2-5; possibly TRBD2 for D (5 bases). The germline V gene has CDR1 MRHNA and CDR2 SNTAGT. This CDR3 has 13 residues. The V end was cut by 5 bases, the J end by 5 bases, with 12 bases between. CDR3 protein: CASSYESGETQYF. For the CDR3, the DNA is TGTGCCAGCAGTTACGAATCGGGGGAGACCCAGTACTTC.

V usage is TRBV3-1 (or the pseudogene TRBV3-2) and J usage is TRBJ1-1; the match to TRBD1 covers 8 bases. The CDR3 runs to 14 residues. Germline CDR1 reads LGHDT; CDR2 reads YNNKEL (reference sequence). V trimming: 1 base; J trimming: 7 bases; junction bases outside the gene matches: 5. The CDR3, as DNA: TGTGCCAGCAGCCAAGGGACAGGGTCAATTGAAGCTTTCTTT. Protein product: CASSQGTGSIEAFF.

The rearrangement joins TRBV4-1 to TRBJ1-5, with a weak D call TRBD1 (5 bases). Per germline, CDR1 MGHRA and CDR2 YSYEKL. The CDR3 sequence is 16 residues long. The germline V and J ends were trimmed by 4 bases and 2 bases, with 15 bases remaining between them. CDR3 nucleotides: TGCGCCAGCAGCCCGGGGAGGGCCAGGGGCAATCAGCCCCAGCATTTT. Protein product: CASSPGRARGNQPQHF.

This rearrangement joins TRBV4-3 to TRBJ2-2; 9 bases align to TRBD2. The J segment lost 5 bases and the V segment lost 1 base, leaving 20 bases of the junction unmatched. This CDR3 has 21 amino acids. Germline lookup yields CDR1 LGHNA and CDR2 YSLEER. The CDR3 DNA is TGCGCCAGCAGCCAAGGACTGGCGGCCGGGACTAGCATTCTTCTGACCGGGGAGCTGTTTTTT. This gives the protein CASSQGLAAGTSILLTGELFF.

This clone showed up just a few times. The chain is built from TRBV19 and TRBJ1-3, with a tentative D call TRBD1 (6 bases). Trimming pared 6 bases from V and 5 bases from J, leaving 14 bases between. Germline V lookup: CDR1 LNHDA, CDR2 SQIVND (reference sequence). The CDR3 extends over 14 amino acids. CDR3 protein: CASSFEDSRNTIYF. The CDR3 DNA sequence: TGTGCCAGTAGCTTCGAGGACAGTCGAAACACCATATATTTT.

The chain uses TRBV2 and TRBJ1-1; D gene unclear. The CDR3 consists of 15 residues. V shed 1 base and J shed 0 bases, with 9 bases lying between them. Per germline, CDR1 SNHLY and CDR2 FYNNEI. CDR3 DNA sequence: TGTGCCAGCAGTGAAGTTTTGACCTTGAACACTGAAGCTTTCTTT. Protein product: CASSEVLTLNTEAFF. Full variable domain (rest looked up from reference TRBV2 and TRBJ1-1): EPEVTQTPSHQVTQMGQEVILRCVPISNHLYFYWYRQILGQKVEFLVSFYNNEISEKSEIFDDQFSVERPDGSNFTLKIRSTKLEDSAMYFCASSEVLTLNTEAFFGQGTRLTVV.

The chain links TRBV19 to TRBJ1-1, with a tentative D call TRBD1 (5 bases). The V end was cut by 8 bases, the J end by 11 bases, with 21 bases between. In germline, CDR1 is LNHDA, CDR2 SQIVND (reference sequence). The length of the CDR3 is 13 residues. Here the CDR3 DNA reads TGTGCCAGTGCCCGGGGGACCCAGGGTTCCGCTTTCTTT. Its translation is CASARGTQGSAFF. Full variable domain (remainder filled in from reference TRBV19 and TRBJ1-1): DGGITQSPKYLFRKEGQNVTLSCEQNLNHDAMYWYRQDPGQGLRLIYYSQIVNDFQKGDIAEGYSVSREKKESFPLTVTSAQKNPTAFYLCASARGTQGSAFFGQGTRLTVV.

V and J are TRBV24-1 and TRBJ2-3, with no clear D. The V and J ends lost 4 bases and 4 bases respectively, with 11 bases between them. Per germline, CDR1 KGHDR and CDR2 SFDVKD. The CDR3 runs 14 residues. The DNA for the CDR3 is TGTGCCACCAGTGAGGCAAGTCGGTCAGATACGCAGTATTTT. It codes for CATSEASRSDTQYF.

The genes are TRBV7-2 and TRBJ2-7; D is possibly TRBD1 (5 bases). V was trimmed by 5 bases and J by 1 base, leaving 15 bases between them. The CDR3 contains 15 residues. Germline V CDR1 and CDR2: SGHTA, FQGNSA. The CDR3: CASSEGVTVSYEQYF. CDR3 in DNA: TGTGCCAGCAGCGAAGGGGTGACAGTATCCTACGAGCAGTACTTC.